Shown below are 3 T cell receptor beta chains from a single sample sequenced in a study of identical twins. TCRdb passed the 5' RACE reads through MiXCR, listing each CDR3 protein once. The sample includes hundreds of thousands of distinct CDR3 sequences, approximately 21% of them seen just once. These records were also assigned to another study, of T cells expressing NK-cell markers.

Source material: PBMCs. The receptors stem from a woman under 30 in good health.

This clonotype was observed a handful of times. This rearrangement joins TRBV27 to TRBJ2-3, with a possible D match to TRBD2 (6 bases). The CDR3 is made up of 16 amino acids. V lost 5 bases and J 7 bases, leaving 22 bases between the germline ends. The germline CDR1 and CDR2 sequences are MNHEY and SMNVEV (reference sequence). This CDR3 reads CASSPRGGAGPNTQYF. CDR3 bases: TGTGCCAGCAGTCCTCGTGGAGGGGCGGGTCCGAATACGCAGTATTTT.

The chain recombines TRBV12-3 or TRBV12-4 with TRBJ2-3, with TRBD1 identical over 8 bases. The CDR3 is made up of 14 amino acids. V shed 6 bases, J shed 3 bases, and the junction held 5 bases outside the gene matches. CDR3 in DNA: TGTGCCAGCAGCCCGACAGGGGTGACAGATACGCAGTATTTT. This gives the protein CASSPTGVTDTQYF.

This chain links TRBV21-1 with TRBJ1-6; the D call of TRBD1 is as the table states it, not checked on the DNA. TRBV21-1 represents a pseudogene. This CDR3 contains 20 residues. CDR3 loop: CASSKGRRRVSHQWNSPLHF. The CDR3 DNA reads TGTGCCAGCAGCAAAGGTCGACGCAGGGTTTCCCACCAGTGGAATTCACCCCTCCACTTT.